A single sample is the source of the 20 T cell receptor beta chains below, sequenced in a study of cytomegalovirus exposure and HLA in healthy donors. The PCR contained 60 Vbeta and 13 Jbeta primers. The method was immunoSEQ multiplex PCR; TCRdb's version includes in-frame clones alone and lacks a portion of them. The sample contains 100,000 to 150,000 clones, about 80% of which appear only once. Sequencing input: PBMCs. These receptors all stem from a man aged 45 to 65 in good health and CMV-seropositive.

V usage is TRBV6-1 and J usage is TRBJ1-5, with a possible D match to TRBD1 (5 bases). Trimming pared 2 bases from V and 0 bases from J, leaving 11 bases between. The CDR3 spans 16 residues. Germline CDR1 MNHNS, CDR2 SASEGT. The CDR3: CASSELGGTSNQPQHF. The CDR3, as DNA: TGTGCCAGCAGTGAATTAGGAGGGACTAGCAATCAGCCCCAGCATTTT.

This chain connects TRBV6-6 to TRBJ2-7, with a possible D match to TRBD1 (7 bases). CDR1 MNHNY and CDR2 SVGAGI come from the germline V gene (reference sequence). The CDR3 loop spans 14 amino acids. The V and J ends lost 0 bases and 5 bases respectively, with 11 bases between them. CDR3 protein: CASSYSTGRNEQYF. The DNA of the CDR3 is TGTGCCAGCAGTTACTCGACAGGGAGGAACGAGCAGTACTTC.

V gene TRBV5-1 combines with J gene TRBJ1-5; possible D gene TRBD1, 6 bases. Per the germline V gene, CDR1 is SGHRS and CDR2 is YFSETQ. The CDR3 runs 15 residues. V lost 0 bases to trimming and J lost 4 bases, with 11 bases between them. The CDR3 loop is CASSLESRGNQPQHF. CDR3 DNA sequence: TGCGCCAGCAGCTTGGAAAGCAGGGGTAATCAGCCCCAGCATTTT.

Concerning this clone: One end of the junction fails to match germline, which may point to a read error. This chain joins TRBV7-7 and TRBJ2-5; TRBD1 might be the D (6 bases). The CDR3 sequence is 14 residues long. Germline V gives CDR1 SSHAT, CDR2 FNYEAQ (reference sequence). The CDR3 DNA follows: TGTGCTAGCAGCTTAGTTGGGGGCAGTGAGACCCAGTACTTC. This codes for CASSLVGGSETQYF.

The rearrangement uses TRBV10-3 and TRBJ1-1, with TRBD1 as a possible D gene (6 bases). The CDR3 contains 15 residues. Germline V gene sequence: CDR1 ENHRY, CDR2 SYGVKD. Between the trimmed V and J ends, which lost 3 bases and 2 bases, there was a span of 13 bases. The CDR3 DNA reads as TGTGCCATCAGTGACACAGGGACGGGAAACACTGAAGCTTTCTTT. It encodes CAISDTGTGNTEAFF.

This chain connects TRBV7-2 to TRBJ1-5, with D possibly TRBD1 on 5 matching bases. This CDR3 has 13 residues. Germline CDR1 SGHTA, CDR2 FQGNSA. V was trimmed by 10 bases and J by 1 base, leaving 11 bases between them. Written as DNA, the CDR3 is TGTGCCACCGGGGGGTCGAGCAATCAGCCCCAGCATTTT. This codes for CATGGSSNQPQHF.

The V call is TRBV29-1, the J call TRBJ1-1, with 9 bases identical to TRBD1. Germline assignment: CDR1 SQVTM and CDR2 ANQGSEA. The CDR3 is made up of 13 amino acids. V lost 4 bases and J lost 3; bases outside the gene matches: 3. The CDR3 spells CSVVGQGYTEAFF. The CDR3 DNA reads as TGCAGCGTTGTTGGACAGGGGTACACTGAAGCTTTCTTT.

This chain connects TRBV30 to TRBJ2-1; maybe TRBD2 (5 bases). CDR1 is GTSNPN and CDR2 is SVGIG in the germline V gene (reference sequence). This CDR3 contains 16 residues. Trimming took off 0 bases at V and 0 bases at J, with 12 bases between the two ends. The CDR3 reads CAWSVLGEGSYNEQFF. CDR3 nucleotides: TGTGCCTGGAGTGTACTAGGCGAAGGCTCCTACAATGAGCAGTTCTTC.

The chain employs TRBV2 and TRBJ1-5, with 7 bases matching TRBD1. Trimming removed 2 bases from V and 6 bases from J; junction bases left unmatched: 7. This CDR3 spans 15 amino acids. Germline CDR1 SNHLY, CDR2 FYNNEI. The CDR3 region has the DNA TGTGCCAGCAGTGAAAGCCCGACAGGGTCTCAGCCCCAGCATTTT. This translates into CASSESPTGSQPQHF. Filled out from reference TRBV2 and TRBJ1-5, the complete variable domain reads EPEVTQTPSHQVTQMGQEVILRCVPISNHLYFYWYRQILGQKVEFLVSFYNNEISEKSEIFDDQFSVERPDGSNFTLKIRSTKLEDSAMYFCASSESPTGSQPQHFGDGTRLSIL.

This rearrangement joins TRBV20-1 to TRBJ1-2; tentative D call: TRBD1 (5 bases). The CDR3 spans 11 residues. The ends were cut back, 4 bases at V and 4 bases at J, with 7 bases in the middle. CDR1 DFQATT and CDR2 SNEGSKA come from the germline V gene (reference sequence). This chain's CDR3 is CSAIQGYGYTF. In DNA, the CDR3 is TGCAGTGCTATTCAGGGCTATGGCTACACCTTC.

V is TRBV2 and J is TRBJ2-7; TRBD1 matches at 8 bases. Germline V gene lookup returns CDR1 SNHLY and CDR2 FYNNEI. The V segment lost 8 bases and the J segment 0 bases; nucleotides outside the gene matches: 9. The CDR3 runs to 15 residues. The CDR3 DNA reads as TGTGCCAGCGGGAAAGACAGGGGCCGCTCCTACGAGCAGTACTTC. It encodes CASGKDRGRSYEQYF.

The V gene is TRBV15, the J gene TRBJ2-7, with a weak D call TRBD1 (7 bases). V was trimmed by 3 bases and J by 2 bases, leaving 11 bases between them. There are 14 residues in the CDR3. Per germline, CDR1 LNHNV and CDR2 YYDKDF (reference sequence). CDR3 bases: TGTGCCACCAGCAGGGGGGGACAGACCTACGAGCAGTACTTC. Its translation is CATSRGGQTYEQYF.

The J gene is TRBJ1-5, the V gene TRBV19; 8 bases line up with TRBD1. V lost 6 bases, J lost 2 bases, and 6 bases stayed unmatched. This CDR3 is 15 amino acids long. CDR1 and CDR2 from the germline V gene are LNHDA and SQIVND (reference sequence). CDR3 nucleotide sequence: TGTGCCAGTAGGGCCCACAGGGGGGGCAATCAGCCCCAGCATTTT. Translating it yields CASRAHRGGNQPQHF.

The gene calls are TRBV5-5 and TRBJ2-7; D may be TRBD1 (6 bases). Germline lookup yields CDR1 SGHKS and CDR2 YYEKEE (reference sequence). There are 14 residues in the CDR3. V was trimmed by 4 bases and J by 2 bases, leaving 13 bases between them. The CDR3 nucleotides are TGTGCCAGCAGCAGGGACACCTACCCCTACGAGCAGTACTTC. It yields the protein CASSRDTYPYEQYF.

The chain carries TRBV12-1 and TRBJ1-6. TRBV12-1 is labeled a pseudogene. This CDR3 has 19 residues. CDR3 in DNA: TGTGCCAGCAGGCGGGACCGTTCATGTAAAACCTCCTATAATTCACCCCTCCACTTT. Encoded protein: CASRRDRSCKTSYNSPLHF.

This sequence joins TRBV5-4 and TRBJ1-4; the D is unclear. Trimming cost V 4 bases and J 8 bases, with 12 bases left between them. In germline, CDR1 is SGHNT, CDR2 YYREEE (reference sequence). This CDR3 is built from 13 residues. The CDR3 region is CASSPSPAEKLFF. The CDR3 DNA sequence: TGTGCCAGCAGCCCATCGCCCGCGGAAAAACTGTTTTTT. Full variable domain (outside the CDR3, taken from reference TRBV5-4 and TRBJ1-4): ETGVTQSPTHLIKTRGQQVTLRCSSQSGHNTVSWYQQALGQGPQFIFQYYREEENGRGNFPPRFSGLQFPNYSSELNVNALELDDSALYLCASSPSPAEKLFFGSGTQLSVL.

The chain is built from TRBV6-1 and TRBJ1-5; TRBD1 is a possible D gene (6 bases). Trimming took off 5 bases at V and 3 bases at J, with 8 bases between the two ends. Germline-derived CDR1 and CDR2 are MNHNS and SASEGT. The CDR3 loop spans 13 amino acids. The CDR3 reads CASSRQDNQPQHF. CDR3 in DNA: TGTGCCAGCAGTAGACAGGACAATCAGCCCCAGCATTTT.

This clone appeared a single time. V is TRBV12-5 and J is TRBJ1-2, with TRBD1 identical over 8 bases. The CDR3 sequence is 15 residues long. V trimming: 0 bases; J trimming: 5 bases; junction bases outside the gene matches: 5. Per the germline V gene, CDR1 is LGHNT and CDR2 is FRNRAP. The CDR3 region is CASGLVGQERYGYTF. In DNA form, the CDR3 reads TGTGCTAGTGGTTTGGTGGGACAGGAGAGGTATGGCTACACCTTC.

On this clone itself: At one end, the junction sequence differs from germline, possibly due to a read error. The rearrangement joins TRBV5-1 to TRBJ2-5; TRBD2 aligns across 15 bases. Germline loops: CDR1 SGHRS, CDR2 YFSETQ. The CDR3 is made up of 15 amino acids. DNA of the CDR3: TGCGCCAGCAGCCAAGAGCCGGGACTAGCGGGGGGTGGAGACTTC. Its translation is CASSQEPGLAGGGDF. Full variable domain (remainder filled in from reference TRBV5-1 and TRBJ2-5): KAGVTQTPRYLIKTRGQQVTLSCSPISGHRSVSWYQQTPGQGLQFLFEYFSETQRNKGNFPGRFSGRQFSNSRSEMNVSTLELGDSALYLCASSQEPGLAGGGDFGPGTRLLVL.

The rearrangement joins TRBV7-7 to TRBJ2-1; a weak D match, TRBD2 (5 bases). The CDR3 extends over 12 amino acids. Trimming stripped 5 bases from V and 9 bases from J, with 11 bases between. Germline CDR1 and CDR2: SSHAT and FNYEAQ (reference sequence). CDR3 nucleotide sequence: TGTGCCAGCAGCCGGGGTCACGGTGAGCAGTTCTTC. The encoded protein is CASSRGHGEQFF. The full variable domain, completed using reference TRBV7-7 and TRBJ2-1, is GAGVSQSPRYKVTKRGQDVTLRCDPISSHATLYWYQQALGQGPEFLTYFNYEAQPDKSGLPSDRFSAERPEGSISTLTIQRTEQRDSAMYRCASSRGHGEQFFGPGTRLTVL.